Listed below are T cell receptor beta chains from one sample, sequenced in a study of blood T cell repertoires in COVID-19. Measured with immunoSEQ multiplex PCR; TCRdb has only the in-frame clones, and not every one. Among about 140,000 clones listed, just under 90% were seen once. Sequencing was done on a sample of peripheral blood. Receptors originate from a woman aged 40 to 49 with acute or convalescent COVID-19. The CDR3 runs from the conserved cysteine through the conserved F or W. The D gene is left open where the match is weak. The size field is filled for only some rows; it gives once, few, many or a size class.

v_call,cdr3_length,d_call,clone_size,j_call,cdr3_aa,cdr3_nt
TRBV2,20,-,-,TRBJ2-3,CASGIPQPGLGLAETDTQYF,TGTGCCAGCGGTATCCCACAGCCGGGACTGGGGCTAGCAGAGACAGATACGCAGTATTTT
TRBV4-3,14,-,-,TRBJ2-2,CASSQDRITGELFF,TGCGCCAGCAGCCAAGACAGGATCACCGGGGAGCTGTTTTTT
TRBV19,14,-,once,TRBJ1-2,CASSISAGSGGYTF,TGTGCCAGTAGTATATCGGCGGGATCCGGGGGCTACACCTTC
TRBV27,13,TRBD1,-,TRBJ1-2,CASSSETGYGYTF,TGTGCCAGCAGTTCAGAGACAGGGTATGGCTACACCTTC
TRBV28,16,-,-,TRBJ2-1,CASNHRGGRSYNEQFF,TGTGCCAGCAATCATAGGGGGGGCCGCTCCTACAATGAGCAGTTCTTC
TRBV5-1,17,TRBD2,-,TRBJ2-2,CASSIRGGDYDTGELFF,TGCGCCAGCAGCATCCGTGGGGGGGACTATGACACCGGGGAGCTGTTTTTT
TRBV6-4,14,TRBD2,few,TRBJ2-1,CASSASGSSNEQFF,TGTGCCAGCAGTGCTAGCGGGAGTAGCAATGAGCAGTTCTTC
TRBV11-2,15,TRBD1,once,TRBJ1-3,CASENTGVSGNTIYF,TGTGCCAGCGAGAATACAGGGGTCTCTGGAAACACCATATATTTT
TRBV6-1,20,-,once,TRBJ1-3,CASSVGWAGQRLSSGNTIYF,TGTGCCAGCAGTGTTGGCTGGGCAGGACAGCGCTTAAGCTCTGGAAACACCATATATTTT
TRBV28,15,TRBD1,-,TRBJ1-4,CASNLQGAPNEKLFF,TGTGCCAGCAACCTACAGGGGGCTCCTAATGAAAAACTGTTTTTT
TRBV6-5,15,TRBD2,-,TRBJ2-2,CASTLAGVNTGELFF,TGTGCCAGCACACTAGCGGGGGTCAACACCGGGGAGCTGTTTTTT
TRBV3-1/TRBV3-2,15,-,-,TRBJ2-2,CASSQRGSGTGELFF,TGTGCCAGCAGCCAACGAGGATCGGGTACCGGGGAGCTGTTTTTT
TRBV5-5,14,-,few,TRBJ1-1,CASSLGDRNTEAFF,TGTGCCAGCAGCTTGGGAGACAGAAACACTGAAGCTTTCTTT
TRBV5-1,13,-,few,TRBJ2-7,CASSLGQIYEQYF,TGCGCCAGCAGCTTGGGGCAGATCTACGAGCAGTACTTC
TRBV6-2/TRBV6-3,13,-,-,TRBJ2-7,CASSFTTGYEQYF,TGTGCCAGCAGTTTTACTACCGGCTACGAGCAGTACTTC
TRBV6-5,15,TRBD2,-,TRBJ2-2,CASSVLAGGPGELFF,TGTGCCAGCAGCGTCCTAGCGGGGGGGCCGGGGGAGCTGTTTTTT
TRBV29-1,13,TRBD1,-,TRBJ1-2,CSAKTGDGYGYTF,TGCAGCGCCAAGACAGGGGACGGCTATGGCTACACCTTC
TRBV3-1/TRBV3-2,13,-,-,TRBJ2-7,CASREQGSYEQYF,TGTGCCAGCAGGGAACAGGGCTCCTACGAGCAGTACTTC
TRBV2,14,-,-,TRBJ1-1,CASIQLVEISEAFF,TGTGCCAGCATACAGCTCGTGGAAATCTCTGAAGCTTTCTTT
TRBV11-2,16,-,once,TRBJ2-2,CASSFGGSRGTGELFF,TGTGCCAGCAGCTTTGGTGGGAGTCGGGGCACCGGGGAGCTGTTTTTT
TRBV5-6,13,TRBD1,-,TRBJ1-2,CASSSTGGWGYTF,TGTGCCAGCAGCTCTACAGGGGGATGGGGCTACACCTTC
TRBV5-5,15,TRBD1,-,TRBJ2-7,CASSPWDSSTYEQYF,TGTGCCAGCAGCCCGTGGGACAGTTCGACCTACGAGCAGTACTTC
TRBV6-1,15,-,-,TRBJ1-1,CASSEFRVGNAEAFF,TGTGCCAGCAGTGAATTCAGGGTAGGGAACGCTGAAGCTTTCTTT
TRBV5-4,17,TRBD2,once,TRBJ2-7,CASSSQLGAGDSYEQYF,TGTGCCAGCAGCTCCCAGCTGGGAGCGGGAGACTCCTACGAGCAGTACTTC
TRBV18,16,TRBD2,once,TRBJ2-2,CASSRTSGGRTGELFF,TGTGCCAGCTCCCGGACTAGCGGGGGGCGCACCGGGGAGCTGTTTTTT
TRBV7-9,16,TRBD2,-,TRBJ2-3,CASSLERLAGADTQYF,TGTGCCAGCAGCTTAGAGCGGCTAGCGGGAGCGGATACGCAGTATTTT
TRBV5-1,15,TRBD1,-,TRBJ2-7,CASSFRTGGINEQYF,TGCGCCAGCAGCTTCCGGACAGGGGGTATCAACGAGCAGTACTTC
TRBV27,17,-,-,TRBJ1-2,CASSRIPGVTGSYGYTF,TGTGCCAGCAGCCGTATTCCGGGCGTCACAGGCAGTTATGGCTACACCTTC
TRBV4-1,16,TRBD2,-,TRBJ2-1,CASSPTGAGGPQEQFF,TGCGCCAGCAGCCCCACCGGGGCGGGGGGCCCCCAGGAGCAGTTCTTC
TRBV19,17,-,-,TRBJ1-6,CASSRRASRGNNSPLHF,TGTGCCAGTAGTAGGCGGGCCTCGCGGGGTAATAATTCACCCCTCCACTTT
TRBV29-1,11,TRBD1,-,TRBJ2-3,CSVEGTGSPSF,TGCAGCGTTGAAGGGACAGGGAGCCCTAGCTTT
TRBV18,15,TRBD1,-,TRBJ2-7,CASSPPRQGPHEQYF,TGTGCCAGCTCACCCCCCCGACAGGGTCCCCACGAGCAGTACTTC
TRBV19,14,-,-,TRBJ1-2,CASTGGGLGYGYTF,TGTGCCAGTACCGGTGGGGGGTTGGGGTATGGCTACACCTTC
TRBV11-2,14,-,few,TRBJ1-1,CASSLDLLLGGAFF,TGTGCCAGCAGCTTAGACTTACTACTGGGGGGAGCTTTCTTT
TRBV7-2,15,-,-,TRBJ1-5,CASSSAYRRDQPQHF,TGTGCCAGCAGCTCGGCCTATCGCAGGGATCAGCCCCAGCATTTT
TRBV7-2,17,TRBD2,-,TRBJ2-5,CASSLMASGGFGETQYF,TGTGCCAGCAGCTTGATGGCTAGCGGGGGGTTTGGGGAGACCCAGTACTTC
TRBV29-1,14,-,-,TRBJ2-1,CSVLSSLSYNEQFF,TGCAGCGTTCTCTCTAGCCTCTCCTACAATGAGCAGTTCTTC
TRBV4-3,16,-,-,TRBJ1-4,CASSQDSGSSNEKLFF,TGCGCCAGCAGCCAAGATTCAGGGTCCTCTAATGAAAAACTGTTTTTT
TRBV12-3/TRBV12-4,13,TRBD1,-,TRBJ1-1,CASRRQGNTEAFF,TGTGCCAGCAGGCGACAGGGGAACACTGAAGCTTTCTTT
TRBV12-5,16,-,once,TRBJ1-1,CASGLGAGPMNTEAFF,TGTGCTAGTGGTTTAGGGGCAGGGCCGATGAACACTGAAGCTTTCTTT
TRBV7-9,12,TRBD1,-,TRBJ1-1,CASSWGTVEAFF,TGTGCCAGCAGTTGGGGGACAGTTGAAGCTTTCTTT
TRBV30,12,-,-,TRBJ2-4,CAWTLSGNIQYF,TGTGCCTGGACCCTCTCGGGAAACATTCAGTACTTC
TRBV27,14,-,-,TRBJ2-1,CASSVQGPYNEQFF,TGTGCCAGCAGTGTACAGGGCCCCTACAATGAGCAGTTCTTC
TRBV5-6,15,-,-,TRBJ2-3,CASSRRRGNTDTQYF,TGTGCCAGCAGCCGTAGGAGGGGAAACACAGATACGCAGTATTTT
TRBV24-1,12,TRBD1,-,TRBJ1-2,CATGQGAYGYTF,TGTGCCACCGGACAGGGGGCTTATGGCTACACCTTC